This T cell receptor (beta chain) was obtained from a study of glioma-infiltrating T cells. Study-wide points: Above-expected tissue-blood divergence occurred in all gliomas, most in low-grade ones.

Using RNA template, CDR3s of TCR alpha and beta were amplified with iRepertoire arm-PCR. TCRdb re-analysed the multiplex PCR reads in MiXCR, keeping a single row per CDR3 protein. The repertoire holds about 130,000 distinct CDR3 sequences, roughly 24% seen once, with 13% to 15% in the top ten. The V gene lost 6 bases and the J gene lost 3 bases, with 12 bases spanning the gap. Germline V gene lookup returns CDR1 LGHDT and CDR2 YNNKEL (reference sequence). The CDR3 sequence is 13 residues long. This clonotype was seen ten or more times. No antigen is known for it. The receptor's source is a human donor with low-grade glioma or glioblastoma, undergoing nonglioma brain surgery, or in good health (not recorded which). The genes are TRBV3-1 and TRBJ2-7; either TRBD1 or TRBD2 may fit D (5 bases each). Specimen: glioma tissue, nonneoplastic brain tissue, or PBMCs (not recorded which). The CDR3 spells CASRGPSGYEQYF. Written as DNA, the CDR3 is TGTGCCAGCAGGGGACCGTCTGGCTACGAGCAGTACTTC.